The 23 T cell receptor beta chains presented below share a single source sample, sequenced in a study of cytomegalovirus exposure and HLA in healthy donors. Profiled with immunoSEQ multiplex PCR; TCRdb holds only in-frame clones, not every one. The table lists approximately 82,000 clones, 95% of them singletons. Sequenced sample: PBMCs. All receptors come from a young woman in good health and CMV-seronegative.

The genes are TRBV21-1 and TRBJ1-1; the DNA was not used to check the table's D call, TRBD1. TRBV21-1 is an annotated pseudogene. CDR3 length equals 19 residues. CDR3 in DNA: TGTGCCAGCAGTCAGGCCGGGGGTGGGACAGGGATCTTATACACTGAAGCTTTCTTT. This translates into CASSQAGGGTGILYTEAFF.

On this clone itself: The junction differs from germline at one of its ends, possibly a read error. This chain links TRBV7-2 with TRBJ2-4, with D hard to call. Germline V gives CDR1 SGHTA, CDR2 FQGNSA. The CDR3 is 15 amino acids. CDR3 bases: TGTGCCAACAGCGTACCTCTGGCAAACAAAAACATTCAGTACTTC. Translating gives CANSVPLANKNIQYF.

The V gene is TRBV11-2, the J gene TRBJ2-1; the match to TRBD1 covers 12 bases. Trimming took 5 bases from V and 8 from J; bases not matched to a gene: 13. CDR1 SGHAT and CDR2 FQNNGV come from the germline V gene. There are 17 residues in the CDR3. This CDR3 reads CASSTQGQGARRDEQFF. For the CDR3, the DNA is TGTGCCAGCAGCACCCAGGGACAGGGGGCGCGTAGGGATGAGCAGTTCTTC.

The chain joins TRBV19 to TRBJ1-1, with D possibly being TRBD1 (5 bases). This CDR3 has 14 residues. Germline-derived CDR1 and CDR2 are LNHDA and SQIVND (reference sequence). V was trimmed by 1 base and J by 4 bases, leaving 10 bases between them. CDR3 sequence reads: CASSIASQGTEAFF. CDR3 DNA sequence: TGTGCCAGTAGTATAGCATCCCAGGGCACTGAAGCTTTCTTT.

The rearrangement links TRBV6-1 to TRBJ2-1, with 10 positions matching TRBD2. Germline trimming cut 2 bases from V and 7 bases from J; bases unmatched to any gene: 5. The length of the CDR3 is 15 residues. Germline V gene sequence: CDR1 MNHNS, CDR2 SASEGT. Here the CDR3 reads CASSEKSGGANEQFF. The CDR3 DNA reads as TGTGCCAGCAGTGAAAAAAGCGGGGGGGCAAATGAGCAGTTCTTC.

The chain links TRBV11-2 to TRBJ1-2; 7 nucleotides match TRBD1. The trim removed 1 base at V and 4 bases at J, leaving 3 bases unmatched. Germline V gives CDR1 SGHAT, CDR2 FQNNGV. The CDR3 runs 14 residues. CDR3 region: CASSLGEGAYGYTF. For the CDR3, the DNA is TGTGCCAGCAGCTTAGGAGAGGGGGCCTATGGCTACACCTTC.

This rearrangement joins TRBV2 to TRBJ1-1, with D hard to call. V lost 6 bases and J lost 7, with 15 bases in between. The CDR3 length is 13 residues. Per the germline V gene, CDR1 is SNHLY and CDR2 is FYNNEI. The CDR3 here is CASSLGGRLEAFF. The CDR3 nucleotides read TGTGCCAGCAGCCTGGGCGGGCGTCTTGAAGCTTTCTTT.

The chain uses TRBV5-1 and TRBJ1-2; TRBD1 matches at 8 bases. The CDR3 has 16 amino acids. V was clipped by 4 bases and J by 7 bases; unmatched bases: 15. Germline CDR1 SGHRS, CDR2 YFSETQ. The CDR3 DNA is TGCGCCAGCAGCCCGCCCGGGACAGGAGTTCCCGGTGGCTACACCTTC. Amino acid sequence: CASSPPGTGVPGGYTF.

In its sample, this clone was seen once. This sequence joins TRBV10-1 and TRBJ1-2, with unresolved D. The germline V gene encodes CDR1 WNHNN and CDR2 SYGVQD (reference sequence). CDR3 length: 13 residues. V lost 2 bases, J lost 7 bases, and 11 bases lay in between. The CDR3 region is CASSENSRRGYTF. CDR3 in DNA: TGCGCCAGCAGTGAGAATTCCCGTCGTGGCTACACCTTC.

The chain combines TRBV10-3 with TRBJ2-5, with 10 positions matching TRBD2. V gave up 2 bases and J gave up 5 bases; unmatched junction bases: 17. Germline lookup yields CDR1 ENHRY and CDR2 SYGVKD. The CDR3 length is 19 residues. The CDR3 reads CAISEPPPGASGSWETQYF. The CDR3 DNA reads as TGTGCCATCAGTGAGCCACCCCCCGGGGCTAGCGGGAGTTGGGAGACCCAGTACTTC.

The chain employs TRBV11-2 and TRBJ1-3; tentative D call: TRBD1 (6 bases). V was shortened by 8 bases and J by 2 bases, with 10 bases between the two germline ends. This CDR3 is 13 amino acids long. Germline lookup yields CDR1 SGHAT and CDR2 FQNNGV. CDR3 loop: CASRQAAGNTIYF. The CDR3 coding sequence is TGTGCCAGCCGACAGGCAGCTGGAAACACCATATATTTT.

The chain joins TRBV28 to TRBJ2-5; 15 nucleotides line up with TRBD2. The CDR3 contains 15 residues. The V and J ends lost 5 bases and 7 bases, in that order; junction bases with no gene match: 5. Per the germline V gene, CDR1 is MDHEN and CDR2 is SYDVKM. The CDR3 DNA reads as TGTGCCAGCAGTAGGACTAGCGGGAGGGTCGGGACCCAGTACTTC. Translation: CASSRTSGRVGTQYF.

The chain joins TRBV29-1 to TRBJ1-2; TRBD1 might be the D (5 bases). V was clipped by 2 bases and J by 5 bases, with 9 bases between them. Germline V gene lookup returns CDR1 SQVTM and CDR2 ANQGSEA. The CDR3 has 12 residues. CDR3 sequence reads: CSVEQGGYGYTF. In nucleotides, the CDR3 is TGCAGCGTTGAACAGGGAGGTTATGGCTACACCTTC.

CDR3 loop: CASSPPGAGGGDTQYF. In DNA, the CDR3 is TGTGCCAGCAGCCCGCCCGGGGCGGGGGGTGGGGATACGCAGTATTTT. The chain recombines TRBV7-2 with TRBJ2-3; 8 nucleotides align to TRBD2. V lost 5 bases, J lost 6 bases, and 13 bases stayed unmatched. This CDR3 spans 16 amino acids. The germline CDR1 and CDR2 sequences are SGHTA and FQGNSA.

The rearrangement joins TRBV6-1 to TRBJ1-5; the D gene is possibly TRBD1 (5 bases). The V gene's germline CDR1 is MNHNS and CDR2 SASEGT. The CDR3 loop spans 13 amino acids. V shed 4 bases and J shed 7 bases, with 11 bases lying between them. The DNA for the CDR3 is TGTGCCAGCAGTGGGCAGGGTGGACAGCCCCAGCATTTT. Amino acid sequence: CASSGQGGQPQHF.

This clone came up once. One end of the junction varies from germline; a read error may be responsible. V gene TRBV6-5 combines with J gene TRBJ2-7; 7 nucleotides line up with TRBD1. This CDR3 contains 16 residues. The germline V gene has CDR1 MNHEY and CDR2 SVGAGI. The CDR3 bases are TGTGCCAGCAGGTACTCCGGGACAGCGAGCTCCTACGAGCAGTACTTC. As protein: CASRYSGTASSYEQYF.

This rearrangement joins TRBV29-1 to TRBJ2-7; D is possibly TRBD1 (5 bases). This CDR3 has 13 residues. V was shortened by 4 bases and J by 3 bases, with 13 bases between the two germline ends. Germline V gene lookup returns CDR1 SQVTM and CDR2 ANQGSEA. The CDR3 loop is CSVAQGNIYEQYF. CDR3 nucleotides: TGCAGCGTTGCTCAGGGCAATATCTACGAGCAGTACTTC.

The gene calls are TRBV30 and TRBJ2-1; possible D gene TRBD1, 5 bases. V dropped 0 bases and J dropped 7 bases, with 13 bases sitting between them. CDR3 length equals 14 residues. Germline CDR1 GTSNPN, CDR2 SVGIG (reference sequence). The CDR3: CAWSVGGAVNEQFF. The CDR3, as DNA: TGTGCCTGGAGTGTAGGTGGGGCGGTTAATGAGCAGTTCTTC.

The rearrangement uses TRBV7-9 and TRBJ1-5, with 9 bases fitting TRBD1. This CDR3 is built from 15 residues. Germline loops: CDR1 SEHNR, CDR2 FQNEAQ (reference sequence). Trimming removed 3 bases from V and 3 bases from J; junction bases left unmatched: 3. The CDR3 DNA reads TGTGCCAGCAGCTTGGGGGACAGGGTCAATCAGCCCCAGCATTTT. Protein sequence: CASSLGDRVNQPQHF.

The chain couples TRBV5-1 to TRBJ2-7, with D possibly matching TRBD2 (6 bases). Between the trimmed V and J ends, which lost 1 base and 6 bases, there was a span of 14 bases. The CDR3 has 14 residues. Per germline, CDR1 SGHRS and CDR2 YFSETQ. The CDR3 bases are TGCGCCAGCAGCTTGTATTCCAGGGACTCCGAGCAGTACTTC. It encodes CASSLYSRDSEQYF.

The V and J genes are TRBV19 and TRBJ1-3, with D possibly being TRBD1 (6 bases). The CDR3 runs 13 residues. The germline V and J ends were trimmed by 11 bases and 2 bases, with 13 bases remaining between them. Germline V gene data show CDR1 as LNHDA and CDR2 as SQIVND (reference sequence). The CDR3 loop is CAHAGVPGNTIYF. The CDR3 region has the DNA TGTGCCCATGCAGGGGTCCCTGGAAACACCATATATTTT.

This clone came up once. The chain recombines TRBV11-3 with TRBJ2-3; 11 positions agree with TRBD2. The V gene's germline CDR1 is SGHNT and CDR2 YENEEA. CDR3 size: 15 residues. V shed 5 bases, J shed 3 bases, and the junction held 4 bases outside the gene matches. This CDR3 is CASSTSSGRTDTQYF. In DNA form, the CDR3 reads TGTGCCAGCAGCACCTCTAGCGGGAGGACAGATACGCAGTATTTT.

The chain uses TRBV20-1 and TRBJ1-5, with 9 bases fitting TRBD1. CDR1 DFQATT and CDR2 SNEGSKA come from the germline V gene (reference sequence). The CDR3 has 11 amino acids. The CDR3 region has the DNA TGCGGGACAGGGCAAAATCAGCCCCAGCATTTT. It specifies CGTGQNQPQHF.